The 27 T cell receptor beta chains below all came from one sample that was sequenced in a study of cytomegalovirus exposure and HLA in healthy donors. 60 Vbeta and 13 Jbeta primers were used in PCR. Sequencing used immunoSEQ multiplex PCR; TCRdb keeps in-frame clones, though not all of them. In the table there are over 150,000 clones, about four fifths of which are singletons. Sequenced sample: PBMCs. These receptors came from a male donor in good health and CMV-seronegative.

The V and J genes are TRBV19 and TRBJ2-5; the D gene is possibly TRBD2 (6 bases). V lost 4 bases and J lost 3, with 9 bases in between. The CDR3 contains 13 residues. Germline assignment: CDR1 LNHDA and CDR2 SQIVND (reference sequence). The CDR3 sequence: CASSTWGEETQYF. CDR3 sequence (DNA): TGTGCCAGTAGTACCTGGGGGGAAGAGACCCAGTACTTC.

The gene calls are TRBV5-1 and TRBJ1-5; D not resolved. Germline lookup yields CDR1 SGHRS and CDR2 YFSETQ. V lost 3 bases, J lost 0 bases, and 7 bases lay in between. The CDR3 loop spans 14 amino acids. The CDR3 sequence is CASSSGNSNQPQHF. The CDR3 nucleotides are TGCGCCAGCAGCTCCGGTAATAGCAATCAGCCCCAGCATTTT. Full variable domain (outside the CDR3, taken from reference TRBV5-1 and TRBJ1-5): KAGVTQTPRYLIKTRGQQVTLSCSPISGHRSVSWYQQTPGQGLQFLFEYFSETQRNKGNFPGRFSGRQFSNSRSEMNVSTLELGDSALYLCASSSGNSNQPQHFGDGTRLSIL.

The chain has TRBV6-5 and TRBJ1-5, with D possibly TRBD1 on 5 matching bases. V was clipped by 2 bases and J by 6 bases, with 11 bases between them. The CDR3 is 14 residues long. Germline assignment: CDR1 MNHEY and CDR2 SVGAGI. The CDR3 DNA is TGTGCCAGCAGTTACGTTCAGGGCAGTCAGCCCCAGCATTTT. The encoded protein is CASSYVQGSQPQHF.

This rearrangement joins TRBV2 to TRBJ1-2; 7 bases agree with TRBD1. Unmatched junction bases numbered 3, after V lost 6 bases and J lost 2 bases. Germline CDR1 reads SNHLY; CDR2 reads FYNNEI. The CDR3 sequence is 13 residues long. This CDR3 reads CASRGQTNYGYTF. The CDR3 DNA follows: TGTGCCAGCAGGGGACAGACGAACTATGGCTACACCTTC. The full variable domain, completed using reference TRBV2 and TRBJ1-2, is EPEVTQTPSHQVTQMGQEVILRCVPISNHLYFYWYRQILGQKVEFLVSFYNNEISEKSEIFDDQFSVERPDGSNFTLKIRSTKLEDSAMYFCASRGQTNYGYTFGSGTRLTVV.

The V gene is TRBV11-3, the J gene TRBJ2-1; 7 positions match TRBD2. The CDR3 loop spans 14 amino acids. From germline, CDR1 is SGHNT and CDR2 YENEEA. J was trimmed by 4 bases and V by 4 bases; bases with no gene match: 4. CDR3 residues: CASSYLADYNEQFF. Written as DNA, the CDR3 is TGTGCCAGCAGCTATCTAGCGGATTACAATGAGCAGTTCTTC. The variable domain in full, completed from reference TRBV11-3 and TRBJ2-1, reads EAGVVQSPRYKIIEKKQPVAFWCNPISGHNTLYWYLQNLGQGPELLIRYENEEAVDDSQLPKDRFSAERLKGVDSTLKIQPAELGDSAVYLCASSYLADYNEQFFGPGTRLTVL.

The rearrangement links TRBV4-1 to TRBJ1-2, with a possible D match to TRBD1 (5 bases). CDR1 MGHRA and CDR2 YSYEKL come from the germline V gene. V was pared by 0 bases and J by 7 bases, with 12 bases between. There are 14 residues in the CDR3. This CDR3 is CASSQDAGLRGYTF. CDR3 DNA: TGCGCCAGCAGCCAAGACGCAGGGCTCCGTGGCTACACCTTC.

The rearrangement uses TRBV29-1 and TRBJ2-7, with a possible D match to TRBD2 (7 bases). Germline V gene sequence: CDR1 SQVTM, CDR2 ANQGSEA. Trimming removed 4 bases from V and 3 bases from J, with 19 bases in between. This CDR3 region has 15 residues. The CDR3 loop reads CSVVPTGRAFYEQYF. DNA for the CDR3: TGCAGCGTTGTTCCTACAGGGAGGGCCTTCTACGAGCAGTACTTC.

This clone occurred a few times. This chain uses TRBV13 with TRBJ2-7; D perhaps matches TRBD2 (5 bases). With 3 bases removed from V and 6 bases from J, the gap between germline ends came to 9 bases. Germline CDR1 reads PRHDT; CDR2 reads FYEKMQ (reference sequence). The CDR3 sequence is 12 residues long. In DNA form, the CDR3 reads TGTGCCAGCAGCTTTAGGGAGTCCGAGCAGTACTTC. It codes for CASSFRESEQYF.

The V gene is TRBV12-5, the J gene TRBJ2-1; TRBD2 matches at 11 bases. With V trimmed by 6 bases and J by 5 bases, 12 bases remained unmatched. The germline V gene encodes CDR1 LGHNT and CDR2 FRNRAP. CDR3 length equals 17 residues. The CDR3 sequence: CASGRNPLAGGDNEQFF. The CDR3 nucleotides read TGTGCTAGTGGCCGAAACCCCCTAGCGGGGGGAGACAATGAGCAGTTCTTC.

This rearrangement joins TRBV27 to TRBJ2-1, with TRBD2 matching over 9 bases. CDR3 size: 15 residues. Trimming cost V 3 bases and J 6 bases; bases outside gene matches: 6. Germline lookup yields CDR1 MNHEY and CDR2 SMNVEV (reference sequence). The CDR3 sequence: CASSLTAGGRNEQFF. The CDR3 coding sequence is TGTGCCAGCAGTTTGACAGCGGGAGGTCGCAATGAGCAGTTCTTC.

As concerns this clone: The junction departs from the called germline gene at one end, perhaps through a read error. The rearrangement joins TRBV7-9 to TRBJ1-1, with 8 bases lining up with TRBD1. The length of the CDR3 is 15 residues. Germline-derived CDR1 and CDR2 are SEHNR and FQNEAQ (reference sequence). The CDR3, as DNA: TGTTCCAGCAGTTCCCCCGGGACAGGTAACACTGAAGCTTTCTTT. As protein: CSSSSPGTGNTEAFF.

This clone was observed once. The sample contains more than one DNA sequence encoding this CDR3. V gene TRBV18 combines with J gene TRBJ2-3; no clear D. This CDR3 contains 12 residues. V shed 0 bases and J shed 4 bases, with 2 bases lying between them. Germline V CDR1 and CDR2: KGHSH, LQKENI. CDR3: CASSPPADTQYF. CDR3 DNA sequence: TGTGCCAGCTCACCACCCGCAGATACGCAGTATTTT.

This clone has a handful of counts. The chain couples TRBV11-2 to TRBJ1-2; TRBD1 might be the D (5 bases). Germline-derived CDR1 and CDR2 are SGHAT and FQNNGV. The CDR3 has 16 residues. The ends were cut back, 3 bases at V and 2 bases at J, with 16 bases in the middle. This CDR3 reads CASSFSGGTVNYGYTF. The CDR3 bases are TGTGCCAGCAGCTTTAGTGGGGGGACGGTCAACTATGGCTACACCTTC.

This clone has a handful of counts. The chain carries TRBV6-1 and TRBJ2-3; no firm D call. The CDR3 loop spans 15 amino acids. Germline CDR1 reads MNHNS; CDR2 reads SASEGT. Trimming removed 5 bases at V and 0 bases at J, with 12 bases between. CDR3 in DNA: TGTGCCAGCAGTACAGAGTTCGCTAGCACAGATACGCAGTATTTT. Translation: CASSTEFASTDTQYF.

The rearrangement joins TRBV7-6 to TRBJ2-3, with 7 positions matching TRBD2. CDR1 is SGHVS, CDR2 FNYEAQ, per germline. Trimming took 1 base from V and 6 from J; bases not matched to a gene: 7. There are 15 residues in the CDR3. Written as DNA, the CDR3 is TGTGCCAGCAGCTTAGGCGCGGGAGTCGTGGATACGCAGTATTTT. Protein sequence: CASSLGAGVVDTQYF.

This clone was observed a few times. CDR3 DNA: TGCGCCAGCAGTCTAACAGCCCTCGGCTATGGCTACACCTTC. Translated, it gives CASSLTALGYGYTF. V gene TRBV5-1 combines with J gene TRBJ1-2, with D hard to call. Germline CDR1 is SGHRS and CDR2 is YFSETQ. Trimming left V 5 bases short and J 4 bases short, with 15 bases between. The CDR3 runs to 14 residues. Supplemented by reference TRBV5-1 and TRBJ1-2, the full variable domain reads KAGVTQTPRYLIKTRGQQVTLSCSPISGHRSVSWYQQTPGQGLQFLFEYFSETQRNKGNFPGRFSGRQFSNSRSEMNVSTLELGDSALYLCASSLTALGYGYTFGSGTRLTVV.

The genes are TRBV9 and TRBJ1-1; D is ambiguous. The CDR3 loop spans 14 amino acids. The V and J ends lost 0 bases and 10 bases respectively, with 16 bases between them. Germline V gene lookup returns CDR1 SGDLS and CDR2 YYNGEE. The CDR3 DNA is TGTGCCAGCAGCGTAGATCCGATGAGGGTGGGAGCTTTCTTT. It is translated as CASSVDPMRVGAFF. The whole variable domain, filled in from reference TRBV9 and TRBJ1-1, reads DSGVTQTPKHLITATGQRVTLRCSPRSGDLSVYWYQQSLDQGLQFLIQYYNGEERAKGNILERFSAQQFPDLHSELNLSSLELGDSALYFCASSVDPMRVGAFFGQGTRLTVV.

This chain uses TRBV12-5 with TRBJ1-2; D possibly corresponds to TRBD1 (6 bases). V lost 2 bases to trimming and J lost 3 bases, with 7 bases between them. CDR1 LGHNT and CDR2 FRNRAP come from the germline V gene. The CDR3 loop spans 13 amino acids. CDR3 in DNA: TGTGCTAGTGGTTTGAGACAGGACTATGGCTACACCTTC. As protein: CASGLRQDYGYTF.

Note on this clone: The sample holds other DNA sequences that translate to the same CDR3. The chain employs TRBV20-1 and TRBJ2-7; D remains ambiguous. V lost 6 bases, J lost 1 base, and 4 bases lay in between. Germline CDR1 is DFQATT and CDR2 is SNEGSKA (reference sequence). The CDR3 contains 10 residues. The CDR3 reads CSASSYEQYF. CDR3 coding DNA: TGCAGTGCGTCTTCCTACGAGCAGTACTTC.

The J gene is TRBJ2-5, the V gene TRBV5-1, with TRBD1 matching 7 bases. The CDR3 covers 14 residues. V was clipped by 4 bases and J by 12 bases; unmatched bases: 15. Looked up from germline, CDR1 is SGHRS and CDR2 is YFSETQ. In DNA form, the CDR3 reads TGCGCCAGCAGCCCAATACTATCAGGGACAGAAGAGTACTTC. It yields the protein CASSPILSGTEEYF.

In its sample, this clone was seen a few times. The J gene is TRBJ1-3, the V gene TRBV15; no firm D call. V lost 5 bases and J lost 0, with 14 bases in between. This CDR3 spans 16 amino acids. Germline V gene sequence: CDR1 LNHNV, CDR2 YYDKDF (reference sequence). The CDR3 DNA reads as TGTGCCACCAGCCCCAATCGGGGTTCCTCTGGAAACACCATATATTTT. This codes for CATSPNRGSSGNTIYF. The variable domain in full, completed from reference TRBV15 and TRBJ1-3, reads DAMVIQNPRYQVTQFGKPVTLSCSQTLNHNVMYWYQQKSSQAPKLLFHYYDKDFNNEADTPDNFQSRRPNTSFCFLDIRSPGLGDTAMYLCATSPNRGSSGNTIYFGEGSWLTVV.

This clone was seen a few times. V gene TRBV2 combines with J gene TRBJ2-7; the match to TRBD2 covers 9 bases. After removal of 6 bases from V and 1 base from J, the junction contained 4 bases not matched to a gene. The CDR3 has 14 amino acids. Germline V CDR1 and CDR2: SNHLY, FYNNEI. The CDR3 here is CASSTGLASYEQYF. CDR3 in DNA: TGTGCCAGCAGCACGGGACTAGCTTCCTACGAGCAGTACTTC.

This chain uses TRBV9 with TRBJ1-1; D uncertain. The CDR3 sequence is 14 residues long. The V gene's germline CDR1 is SGDLS and CDR2 YYNGEE. The germline V and J ends were trimmed by 2 bases and 1 base, with 9 bases remaining between them. The DNA for the CDR3 is TGTGCCAGCAGCGTGTACAGTTCGAACACTGAAGCTTTCTTT. As protein: CASSVYSSNTEAFF.

The chain recombines TRBV15 with TRBJ2-7, with D tentatively TRBD1 (6 bases). The CDR3 runs 16 residues. V was cut by 0 bases and J by 2 bases, with 14 bases left in between. Germline CDR1 LNHNV, CDR2 YYDKDF (reference sequence). CDR3 sequence reads: CATSRDYRGTTYEQYF. CDR3 DNA: TGTGCCACCAGCAGAGATTATAGAGGGACAACCTACGAGCAGTACTTC. The complete variable domain, with remaining parts taken from reference TRBV15 and TRBJ2-7, reads DAMVIQNPRYQVTQFGKPVTLSCSQTLNHNVMYWYQQKSSQAPKLLFHYYDKDFNNEADTPDNFQSRRPNTSFCFLDIRSPGLGDTAMYLCATSRDYRGTTYEQYFGPGTRLTVT.

V gene TRBV30 combines with J gene TRBJ1-4; 9 bases agree with TRBD1. Germline V gene sequence: CDR1 GTSNPN, CDR2 SVGIG (reference sequence). The V segment lost 4 bases and the J segment 7 bases; nucleotides outside the gene matches: 7. This CDR3 comprises 14 residues. The CDR3 spells CAWNEQGASEKLFF. CDR3 in DNA: TGTGCCTGGAACGAACAGGGGGCGAGTGAAAAACTGTTTTTT.

V and J are TRBV6-1 and TRBJ1-5, with a weak D call TRBD1 (6 bases). Germline V CDR1 and CDR2: MNHNS, SASEGT. Trimming stripped 6 bases from V and 1 base from J, with 10 bases between. This CDR3 spans 14 amino acids. The CDR3 DNA sequence: TGTGCCAGCAGAGATACAGGGAGCAATCAGCCCCAGCATTTT. It encodes CASRDTGSNQPQHF.

This clone was seen only once. The chain uses TRBV29-1 and TRBJ1-2; 8 bases agree with TRBD1. The CDR3 is made up of 12 amino acids. CDR1 and CDR2 from the germline V gene are SQVTM and ANQGSEA. Trimming removed 6 bases from V and 6 bases from J; junction bases left unmatched: 6. CDR3 residues: CSVVPGGHGYTF. The CDR3 bases are TGCAGCGTGGTACCAGGGGGCCATGGCTACACCTTC.